This is a list of T cell receptor beta chains from one sample in a study of cytomegalovirus exposure and HLA in healthy donors. Clones were sequenced by immunoSEQ multiplex PCR, and TCRdb holds only the in-frame ones, with some missing. This table holds over 110,000 clones, approximately 83% found once. The sequenced sample consisted of PBMCs. These receptors were collected from a male donor in good health and CMV-seronegative. CDR3s include the opening cysteine and the closing phenylalanine or tryptophan. A D gene is named only where the DNA matches it firmly. Expanded clones get a size class; other rows say once, few or many, or leave the size out.

d_call: TRBD1
j_call: TRBJ1-2
clone_size: NA
v_call: TRBV7-2
cdr3_nt: TGTGCCAGCAGCCGCGAGGGGGCACGATCCTATGGCTACACCTTC
cdr3_aa: CASSREGARSYGYTF

d_call: NA
j_call: TRBJ1-2
clone_size: NA
v_call: TRBV6-5
cdr3_nt: TGTGCCAGCAGTTACTCGGAAACGGAGGGCTACACCTTC
cdr3_aa: CASSYSETEGYTF

d_call: NA
j_call: TRBJ2-7
clone_size: few
v_call: TRBV4-2
cdr3_nt: TGTGCCAGCAGCCAAGAAGACAGAGTAAACTCCTACGAGCAGTACTTC
cdr3_aa: CASSQEDRVNSYEQYF

d_call: NA
j_call: TRBJ2-7
clone_size: NA
v_call: TRBV9
cdr3_nt: TGTGCCAGCAGCGTAGACCCAGCGATTAAGTACGAGCAGTACTTC
cdr3_aa: CASSVDPAIKYEQYF

d_call: TRBD1
j_call: TRBJ2-7
clone_size: NA
v_call: TRBV19
cdr3_nt: TGTGCCAGTAGTATACCCTGGACAGGGGGCATTACCTACGAGCAGTACTTC
cdr3_aa: CASSIPWTGGITYEQYF

d_call: NA
j_call: TRBJ2-7
clone_size: NA
v_call: TRBV28
cdr3_nt: TGTGCCAGCTGTTCCCAAAGTGAGGTGCAGTACTTC
cdr3_aa: CASCSQSEVQYF

d_call: NA
j_call: TRBJ2-7
clone_size: few
v_call: TRBV4-3
cdr3_nt: TGCGCCAGCAGCCGATACCCGGAGGGGCAGGGCTACGAGCAGTACTTC
cdr3_aa: CASSRYPEGQGYEQYF

d_call: NA
j_call: TRBJ2-7
clone_size: NA
v_call: TRBV7-9
cdr3_nt: TGTGCCAGCAGCTTAGGGGGATCCAGGGCCTCCTACGAGCAGTACTTC
cdr3_aa: CASSLGGSRASYEQYF

d_call: NA
j_call: TRBJ2-3
clone_size: NA
v_call: TRBV4-3
cdr3_nt: TGCGCCAGCAGCCAAGGCAGAGATACGCAGTATTTT
cdr3_aa: CASSQGRDTQYF

d_call: NA
j_call: TRBJ2-7
clone_size: NA
v_call: TRBV11-2
cdr3_nt: TGTGCCAGCAGCTGGGTGAACGCGGGAAGGGACGAGCAGTACTTC
cdr3_aa: CASSWVNAGRDEQYF

d_call: NA
j_call: TRBJ2-5
clone_size: NA
v_call: TRBV5-4
cdr3_nt: TGTGCGCTGCGTGGAGGAAACGAAGAGACCCAGTACTTC
cdr3_aa: CALRGGNEETQYF

d_call: NA
j_call: TRBJ1-6
clone_size: NA
v_call: TRBV7-2
cdr3_nt: TGTGCCAGCAGCTCTCAACATGGGCAGGGTTCACCCCTCCACTTT
cdr3_aa: CASSSQHGQGSPLHF

d_call: TRBD1
j_call: TRBJ1-1
clone_size: NA
v_call: TRBV6-6
cdr3_nt: TGTGCCACCAGGCCCGGGACAGGGAGTACTGAAGCTTTCTTT
cdr3_aa: CATRPGTGSTEAFF

d_call: NA
j_call: TRBJ2-5
clone_size: NA
v_call: TRBV7-9
cdr3_nt: TGTGCCAGCAGTTCGGACGGACTAATCCTACAAGAGACCCAGTACTTC
cdr3_aa: CASSSDGLILQETQYF

d_call: TRBD1
j_call: TRBJ1-1
clone_size: NA
v_call: TRBV7-9
cdr3_nt: TGTGCCAGCAGCGGGGGCAGGGGGCATGATGAAGCTTTCTTT
cdr3_aa: CASSGGRGHDEAFF

d_call: NA
j_call: TRBJ2-3
clone_size: NA
v_call: TRBV19
cdr3_nt: TGTGCCAGTAGTACCCTTAGGACTAGCACAGATACGCAGTATTTT
cdr3_aa: CASSTLRTSTDTQYF

d_call: NA
j_call: TRBJ2-1
clone_size: NA
v_call: TRBV6-6
cdr3_nt: TGTGCCAGCAGTTACTCTCGGGACAATGAGCAGTTCTTC
cdr3_aa: CASSYSRDNEQFF

d_call: NA
j_call: TRBJ1-2
clone_size: NA
v_call: TRBV5-1
cdr3_nt: TGCGCCAGCAGCTTCGAGGCACCGGGATATGGCTACACCTTC
cdr3_aa: CASSFEAPGYGYTF